The T cell receptor beta chain under discussion was sequenced for a study of OX40 agonist ivuxolimab in advanced cancers. Samples were taken at baseline and on day 1 of cycles 4 and 7. Study-wide results and caveats: At 0.1 to 3.0 mg/kg, clonal expansion of CD4+ and CD8+ blood T cells had occurred by week 6.

Turning to this clone: Its antigen remains unknown.

This CDR3 region has 14 residues. Germline assignment: CDR1 SGHDT and CDR2 YYEEEE. V was pared by 2 bases and J by 2 bases, with 9 bases between. TCRdb's copy holds only in-frame clones and misses some; the assay was immunoSEQ multiplex PCR. The repertoire consists of about 80,000 clones, with 85% to 90% occurring once and the leading ten covering approximately 2.2%. The chain couples TRBV5-6 to TRBJ2-3; D is uncertain. This sample comprised CD4+ or CD8+ T cells sorted from blood, obtained in a trial of the OX40 agonist ivuxolimab. This receptor was identified in an adult with an advanced solid tumor such as melanoma, head and neck, liver or kidney cancer. This chain's CDR3 is CASSLSASTDTQYF. In DNA form, the CDR3 reads TGTGCCAGCAGCTTATCAGCGTCCACAGATACGCAGTATTTT.